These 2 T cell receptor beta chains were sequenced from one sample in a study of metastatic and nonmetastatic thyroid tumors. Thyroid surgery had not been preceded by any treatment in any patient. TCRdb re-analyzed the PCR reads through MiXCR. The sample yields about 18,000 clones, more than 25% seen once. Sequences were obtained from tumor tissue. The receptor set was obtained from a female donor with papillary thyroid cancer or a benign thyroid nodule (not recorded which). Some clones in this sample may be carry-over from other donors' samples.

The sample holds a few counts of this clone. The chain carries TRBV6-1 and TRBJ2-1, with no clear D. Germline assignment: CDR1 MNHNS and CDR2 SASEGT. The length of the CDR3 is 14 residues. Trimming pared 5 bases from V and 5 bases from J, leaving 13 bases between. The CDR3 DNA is TGTGCCAGCAGTTTCCAAGACGGTGACAATGAGCAGTTCTTC. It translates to CASSFQDGDNEQFF.

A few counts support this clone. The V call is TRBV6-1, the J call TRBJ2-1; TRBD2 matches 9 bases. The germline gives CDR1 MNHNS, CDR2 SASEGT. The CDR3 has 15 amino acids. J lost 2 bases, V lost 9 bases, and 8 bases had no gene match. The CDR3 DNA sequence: TGTGCCAGTTCCCCGACTAGCGGAACCTACAATGAGCAGTTCTTC. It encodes CASSPTSGTYNEQFF.